The sequence of this T cell receptor beta chain was determined in a study of blood T cell repertoires in COVID-19. Whole-study context: The analysed material was cDNA or gDNA that came from T cells, B-cell-depleted T cells, or PBMCs.

In the original processing: Estimated nucleated cell counts came from reference gene primer amplification. Only in-frame clones appear in the TCRdb table, and some are missing; sequencing was by immunoSEQ multiplex PCR. From that table come the V and J calls and clone size; the DNA was used to work out D and trimming. The sample shows hundreds of thousands of clones, less than 90% of them seen only once. All recovered Cohort 3 donors got two negative PCRs, got clearance, or saw symptom resolution. The CDR3 is 15 amino acids. Germline lookup yields CDR1 MNHEY and CDR2 SVGAGI. Losses at the gene ends were 2 bases for V and 5 bases for J; bases not matched to a gene: 1.

This TCR was recovered from a woman aged 25 to 39 who had recovered from COVID-19. Sequencing was carried out using PBMCs or T cells enriched from blood (not recorded which). The rearrangement uses TRBV6-5 and TRBJ2-2; TRBD1 matches 11 bases. The CDR3 DNA reads as TGTGCCAGCAGTTACGGGACAGGGGGGACCGGGGAGCTGTTTTTT. Residues: CASSYGTGGTGELFF.